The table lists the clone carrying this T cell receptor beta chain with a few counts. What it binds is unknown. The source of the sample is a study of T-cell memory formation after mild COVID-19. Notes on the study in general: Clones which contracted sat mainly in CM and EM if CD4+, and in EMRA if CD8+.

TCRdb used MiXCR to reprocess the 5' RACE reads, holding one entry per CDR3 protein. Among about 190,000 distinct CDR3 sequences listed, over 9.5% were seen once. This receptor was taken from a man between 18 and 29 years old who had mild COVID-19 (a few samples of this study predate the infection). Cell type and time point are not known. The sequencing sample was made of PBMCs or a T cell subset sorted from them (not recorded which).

CDR3 amino acids: CATSPRGGTEAFF. The CDR3 DNA reads TGTGCCACCAGCCCCAGGGGGGGCACTGAAGCTTTCTTT. The chain joins TRBV24-1 to TRBJ1-1, with 7 bases aligning to TRBD1. The V gene's germline CDR1 is KGHDR and CDR2 SFDVKD. The CDR3 runs 13 residues. V was pared by 7 bases and J by 4 bases, with 5 bases of the junction left unmatched.